The 32 T cell receptor beta chains given below trace back to one sample, sequenced in a study of human T cells and chemical hapten exposure. MiXCR, run by TCRdb on the RACE reads, gives a single entry per CDR3 protein. Here the sample spans around 300,000 distinct CDR3 sequences, over 5% being singletons. Time point described: pre-sensitization, week 0. Treatment reported: therapeutic diphenylcyclopropenone sensitization with weekly scalp DPC. The sample in question was whole blood, obtained in connection with sensitization to the hapten diphenylcyclopropenone (DPC). The receptors come from a woman between 18 and 29 years old with alopecia areata. Some clones in this sample may be carry-over from other donors' samples.

The rearrangement uses TRBV4-3 and TRBJ2-5; no clear D. Per germline, CDR1 LGHNA and CDR2 YSLEER. V lost 4 bases and J 5 bases, leaving 11 bases between the germline ends. The CDR3 loop spans 13 amino acids. CDR3 bases: TGCGCCAGCAGCCGCCTTAGGTGGGAGACCCAGTACTTC. It is translated as CASSRLRWETQYF.

The chain employs TRBV6-2 or TRBV6-3 and TRBJ2-1; D unresolved. The V end lost 5 bases, the J end lost 4 bases, and 9 bases lay between the germline ends. The V gene's germline CDR1 is MNHEY and CDR2 SVGEGT. The CDR3 contains 13 residues. The CDR3 is CASSTYKYNEQFF. The CDR3, as DNA: TGTGCCAGCAGTACCTACAAGTACAATGAGCAGTTCTTC.

This clonotype was observed many times. The chain uses TRBV20-1 and TRBJ1-1; 7 bases agree with TRBD1. V was pared by 2 bases and J by 3 bases, with 0 bases of the junction left unmatched. Germline V gene sequence: CDR1 DFQATT, CDR2 SNEGSKA (reference sequence). This CDR3 spans 12 amino acids. The CDR3 region is CSARQGDTEAFF. The CDR3 coding sequence is TGCAGTGCTAGACAGGGGGACACTGAAGCTTTCTTT.

This clonotype was detected ten times or more. This sequence joins TRBV14 and TRBJ2-1; weak D call: TRBD2 (6 bases). Trimming cost V 3 bases and J 2 bases, with 20 bases left between them. CDR3 length equals 18 residues. Looked up from germline, CDR1 is SGHDN and CDR2 is FVKESK. The CDR3 region has the DNA TGTGCCAGCAGCCAGGACTCCGGCGGTACGGGAGCCTACAATGAGCAGTTCTTC. Amino acid sequence: CASSQDSGGTGAYNEQFF.

This clonotype turned up a few times. Germline is not matched at one junction end, which may reflect a read error. This chain joins TRBV29-1 and TRBJ2-7; tentatively, D is TRBD1 (6 bases). The CDR3 covers 14 residues. CDR1 and CDR2 from the germline V gene are SQVTM and ANQGSEA. CDR3 nucleotides: TGCAGCGCCGAGGGGGACGGGGCGTCCGTCGAGCCGTACTTC. Protein sequence: CSAEGDGASVEPYF.

This clonotype was seen at least ten times. The CDR3: CSARRSGGPYGYTF. DNA of the CDR3: TGCAGCGCAAGGAGGTCCGGGGGTCCCTATGGCTACACCTTC. The V gene is TRBV29-1, the J gene TRBJ1-2, with D perhaps TRBD1 (5 bases). The CDR3 runs to 14 residues. The germline CDR1 and CDR2 sequences are SQVTM and ANQGSEA. V lost 7 bases and J lost 4, with 19 bases in between.

In this sample, this clonotype turned up many times. The chain combines TRBV7-2 with TRBJ2-3; tentatively, D is TRBD1 or TRBD2 (6 bases each). The germline CDR1 and CDR2 sequences are SGHTA and FQGNSA. The V gene lost 1 base and the J gene lost 4 bases, with 9 bases spanning the gap. CDR3 size: 14 residues. In DNA, the CDR3 is TGTGCCAGCAGCTTAGAGAGGGGGGCAGATACGCAGTATTTT. Its protein is CASSLERGADTQYF.

This clonotype was recorded at least ten times. The chain combines TRBV6-5 with TRBJ1-1; weak D call: TRBD1 (5 bases). The germline CDR1 and CDR2 sequences are MNHEY and SVGAGI. With 4 bases removed from V and 7 bases from J, the gap between germline ends came to 13 bases. The CDR3 totals 13 residues. The CDR3 DNA reads as TGTGCCAGCAGTTGGGGGACTGGACTTGAAGCTTTCTTT. Its protein product is CASSWGTGLEAFF.

Comment on this clonotype: Being one base from a much bigger clone, this may be a read error. V is TRBV6-5 and J is TRBJ2-2; possible D gene TRBD1, 5 bases. Germline values: CDR1 MNHEY, CDR2 SVGAGI. CDR3 length equals 13 residues. CDR3 amino acids: CVSSMTATGELFF. The CDR3 DNA reads TGTGTCAGCAGCATGACAGCCACCGGGGAGCTGTTTTTT.

The chain links TRBV10-3 to TRBJ1-2; D may be TRBD1 (5 bases). Per the germline V gene, CDR1 is ENHRY and CDR2 is SYGVKD. This CDR3 region has 13 residues. V was clipped by 8 bases and J by 2 bases, with 12 bases between them. CDR3 DNA: TGTGCCATCGGGGGGACTGGAAACTATGGCTACACCTTC. This encodes CAIGGTGNYGYTF.

This clonotype was counted at least ten times. The CDR3, as DNA: TGTGCCAGCAGTTGGTTGGGAGATACGCAGTATTTT. Protein product: CASSWLGDTQYF. The chain is built from TRBV6-5 and TRBJ2-3, with D hard to call. V shed 4 bases and J shed 5 bases, with 7 bases lying between them. Germline values: CDR1 MNHEY, CDR2 SVGAGI. This CDR3 comprises 12 residues.

The chain carries TRBV7-9 and TRBJ1-4, with TRBD1 as a possible D gene (6 bases). Germline V lookup: CDR1 SEHNR, CDR2 FQNEAQ (reference sequence). This CDR3 is built from 16 residues. V lost 6 bases and J 7 bases, leaving 21 bases between the germline ends. CDR3 DNA: TGTGCCAGCAGTATACAGACAGGTTATTCTGGTGAAAAACTGTTTTTT. Its protein product is CASSIQTGYSGEKLFF.

In its sample, this clonotype was seen many times. The chain links TRBV5-1 to TRBJ1-2, with D tentatively TRBD1 (6 bases). V was shortened by 4 bases and J by 5 bases, with 12 bases between the two germline ends. Germline CDR1 SGHRS, CDR2 YFSETQ. The CDR3 covers 13 residues. The CDR3 loop is CASSMDSSYGYTF. DNA for the CDR3: TGCGCCAGCAGCATGGACAGTTCATATGGCTACACCTTC.

V gene TRBV3-1 combines with J gene TRBJ2-7; no clear D. V lost 0 bases and J lost 7, with 7 bases in between. The germline gives CDR1 LGHDT, CDR2 YNNKEL (reference sequence). The CDR3 consists of 12 residues. CDR3 amino acids: CASSQEPREQYF. In DNA, the CDR3 is TGTGCCAGCAGCCAAGAGCCTAGGGAGCAGTACTTC.

This rearrangement joins TRBV13 to TRBJ2-2; D is unclear. The CDR3 totals 13 residues. From germline, CDR1 is PRHDT and CDR2 FYEKMQ (reference sequence). Deletions cut 0 bases from V and 5 bases from J, with 4 bases between. The CDR3 sequence is CASSLGRTGELFF. The CDR3, as DNA: TGTGCCAGCAGCTTAGGCAGGACCGGGGAGCTGTTTTTT. The complete variable domain, with remaining parts taken from reference TRBV13 and TRBJ2-2, reads AAGVIQSPRHLIKEKRETATLKCYPIPRHDTVYWYQQGPGQDPQFLISFYEKMQSDKGSIPDRFSAQQFSDYHSELNMSSLELGDSALYFCASSLGRTGELFFGEGSRLTVL.

This clonotype was seen a handful of times. The chain uses TRBV3-1 and TRBJ1-1; D not certain. This CDR3 is built from 16 residues. Looked up from germline, CDR1 is LGHDT and CDR2 is YNNKEL (reference sequence). Trimming took 1 base from V and 0 from J, leaving 12 bases between them. This CDR3 is CASSQGTVTLNTEAFF. The CDR3 DNA reads as TGTGCCAGCAGCCAAGGTACGGTCACGCTGAACACTGAAGCTTTCTTT.

In DNA, the CDR3 is TGTGCCAGCAGTCCCCCGATGGGGTCGGGGCTAGGAAACACCATATATTTT. This sequence encodes CASSPPMGSGLGNTIYF. The chain employs TRBV28 and TRBJ1-3; TRBD1 might be the D (5 bases). The CDR3 totals 17 residues. Germline V gives CDR1 MDHEN, CDR2 SYDVKM. V lost 5 bases and J 4 bases, leaving 21 bases between the germline ends.

This clonotype was seen many times. One junction end does not reproduce the germline sequence, and a read error may be involved. The gene calls are TRBV4-3 and TRBJ2-6, with D possibly TRBD1 on 5 matching bases. The CDR3 totals 16 residues. Germline CDR1 is LGHNA and CDR2 is YSLEER. In nucleotides, the CDR3 is TGTGCCAGCAGCCAAGAGGCAGGGACTGGGGCCAACGTCCTGACTTTC. It is translated as CASSQEAGTGANVLTF.

This clonotype was counted ten times or more. The rearrangement joins TRBV3-1 to TRBJ2-2, with D hard to call. Trimming removed 1 base from V and 7 bases from J, with 10 bases in between. The V gene's germline CDR1 is LGHDT and CDR2 YNNKEL (reference sequence). The CDR3 loop spans 14 amino acids. The CDR3 protein is CASSQAKSVGELFF. The CDR3 DNA reads TGTGCCAGCAGCCAAGCCAAATCGGTCGGGGAGCTGTTTTTT. The full variable domain, completed using reference TRBV3-1 and TRBJ2-2, is DTAVSQTPKYLVTQMGNDKSIKCEQNLGHDTMYWYKQDSKKFLKIMFSYNNKELIINETVPNRFSPKSPDKAHLNLHINSLELGDSAVYFCASSQAKSVGELFFGEGSRLTVL.

This clonotype was counted between two and nine times. The CDR3 here is CASSLVSGGLAFF. CDR3 nucleotide sequence: TGTGCCAGCAGCTTAGTATCAGGGGGCCTAGCTTTCTTT. This rearrangement joins TRBV7-8 to TRBJ1-1; 8 nucleotides line up with TRBD1. The germline V gene encodes CDR1 SGHVS and CDR2 FQNEAQ. The CDR3 contains 13 residues. The V gene end was trimmed by 1 base and the J gene end by 10 bases; junction bases not matched to a gene: 5.

This clonotype turned up a few times. The rearrangement links TRBV10-3 to TRBJ1-1; 7 bases agree with TRBD1. With 0 bases clipped from V and 0 bases from J, the junction kept 4 bases outside the gene matches. From germline, CDR1 is ENHRY and CDR2 SYGVKD. This CDR3 is built from 16 residues. CDR3 sequence reads: CAISESRDRMNTEAFF. The CDR3, as DNA: TGTGCCATCAGTGAGTCCCGGGACAGAATGAACACTGAAGCTTTCTTT.

The CDR3 loop is CASSRVAYEEETQYF. The CDR3 DNA sequence: TGTGCCAGCAGCCGCGTGGCCTACGAAGAAGAGACCCAGTACTTC. The J gene is TRBJ2-5, the V gene TRBV7-2; D uncertain. This CDR3 region has 15 residues. Germline-derived CDR1 and CDR2 are SGHTA and FQGNSA. The germline V and J ends were trimmed by 5 bases and 3 bases, with 16 bases remaining between them.

This clonotype was recorded many times. V gene TRBV3-1 combines with J gene TRBJ2-1; no firm D call. Germline CDR1 is LGHDT and CDR2 is YNNKEL (reference sequence). V dropped 4 bases and J dropped 2 bases, with 9 bases sitting between them. The CDR3 covers 14 residues. The CDR3 nucleotides read TGTGCCAGCAGCCGGCAGAGCACCTACAATGAGCAGTTCTTC. Translation: CASSRQSTYNEQFF.

This clonotype was observed many times. The gene calls are TRBV4-3 and TRBJ1-1, with 7 bases matching TRBD1. Germline trimming cut 3 bases from V and 2 bases from J; bases unmatched to any gene: 3. This CDR3 region has 14 residues. Germline V gives CDR1 LGHNA, CDR2 YSLEER. CDR3 residues: CASSHRTGNTEAFF. In DNA form, the CDR3 reads TGCGCCAGCAGCCACCGGACAGGAAACACTGAAGCTTTCTTT.

In its sample, this clonotype was seen once. The chain couples TRBV3-1 to TRBJ2-3, with TRBD2 matching 7 bases. CDR3 size: 18 residues. V trimming: 1 base; J trimming: 2 bases; junction bases outside the gene matches: 12. Germline V gene sequence: CDR1 LGHDT, CDR2 YNNKEL (reference sequence). CDR3 residues: CASSQARLASGYTDTQYF. As DNA, the CDR3 is TGTGCCAGCAGCCAAGCCCGACTAGCTAGCGGATACACAGATACGCAGTATTTT.

This clonotype was seen a few times. The chain has TRBV12-3 or TRBV12-4 and TRBJ1-5, with 8 bases identical to TRBD1. Trimming removed 3 bases from V and 7 bases from J; junction bases left unmatched: 5. The CDR3 loop spans 14 amino acids. This CDR3 is CASSFQGAEQPQHF. CDR3 DNA: TGTGCCAGCAGTTTTCAGGGGGCGGAACAGCCCCAGCATTTT.

The V and J genes are TRBV2 and TRBJ1-6; a possible D gene is TRBD1 (6 bases). This CDR3 region has 14 residues. Germline assignment: CDR1 SNHLY and CDR2 FYNNEI. V lost 5 bases and J lost 7, with 12 bases in between. The CDR3 nucleotides read TGTGCCAGCAGTTATGGGACAACCAATTCACCCCTCCACTTT. Translation gives CASSYGTTNSPLHF.

This clonotype has a handful of counts. The chain links TRBV6-5 to TRBJ1-6; D is ambiguous. The V and J ends lost 6 bases and 8 bases respectively, with 14 bases between them. Germline V gives CDR1 MNHEY, CDR2 SVGAGI. The CDR3 has 14 amino acids. CDR3 residues: CASRFLPRDSPLHF. The CDR3 DNA reads as TGTGCCAGCAGGTTCCTCCCCCGAGATTCACCCCTCCACTTT.

This rearrangement joins TRBV6-1 to TRBJ1-4, with TRBD1 matching over 7 bases. CDR1 is MNHNS, CDR2 SASEGT, per germline. With 2 bases clipped from V and 1 base from J, the junction kept 1 base outside the gene matches. This CDR3 region has 15 residues. In DNA, the CDR3 is TGTGCCAGCAGTGAAAACAGGGGAACTAATGAAAAACTGTTTTTT. This sequence encodes CASSENRGTNEKLFF.

This chain uses TRBV12-3 or TRBV12-4 with TRBJ2-1, with 11 bases lining up with TRBD2. V lost 4 bases to trimming and J lost 7 bases; unmatched junction nucleotides: 3. This CDR3 has 14 amino acids. CDR3 coding DNA: TGTGCCAGCAGTTCTAGCGGGGGGTTGAATGAGCAGTTCTTC. It yields the protein CASSSSGGLNEQFF.

This clonotype occurred a few times. The J gene is TRBJ1-4, the V gene TRBV15; 8 bases map to TRBD1. The CDR3 contains 16 residues. Germline CDR1 LNHNV, CDR2 YYDKDF (reference sequence). J gave up 8 bases and V 0 bases, and 8 bases lay outside the gene matches. CDR3 in DNA: TGTGCCACCAGCAGAGAGGGGACAGGACCAGGGGAAAAACTGTTTTTT. Translating it yields CATSREGTGPGEKLFF.

This clonotype was recorded at least ten times. The chain employs TRBV6-5 and TRBJ2-3; TRBD2 matches at 7 bases. This CDR3 spans 18 amino acids. Per the germline V gene, CDR1 is MNHEY and CDR2 is SVGAGI. With V trimmed by 2 bases and J by 0 bases, 11 bases remained unmatched. CDR3 coding DNA: TGTGCCAGCAGTTACGGGTCTGCCGGGGGGTGGAGCACAGATACGCAGTATTTT. This codes for CASSYGSAGGWSTDTQYF.